This T cell receptor beta chain was profiled in a study of response to subunit inactivated influenza vaccine. The study, taken as a whole, reports: Authors suggested each seasonal influenza vaccination recruits few new T cells.

The CDR3 runs 13 residues. Trimming removed 5 bases at V and 0 bases at J, with 8 bases between. CDR1 is SGHRS, CDR2 YFSETQ, per germline. This clonotype was observed a handful of times. Antigen unknown. MiXCR was run by TCRdb on the RT-PCR reads, yielding one entry per CDR3 protein. This table has 450,000 to 500,000 distinct CDR3 sequences, 10% to 11% appearing once. This material consisted of PBMCs from blood, taken more than 35 days after vaccination. The TCR sequence derives from a man aged 45 to 65 who received an inactivated influenza vaccine. This chain connects TRBV5-1 to TRBJ2-5; D perhaps matches TRBD1 (5 bases). The chain's CDR3 is CASRSGYQETQYF. The CDR3 nucleotides read TGCGCCAGCAGGTCAGGGTACCAAGAGACCCAGTACTTC. Drawing the rest from reference TRBV5-1 and TRBJ2-5, the complete variable domain is KAGVTQTPRYLIKTRGQQVTLSCSPISGHRSVSWYQQTPGQGLQFLFEYFSETQRNKGNFPGRFSGRQFSNSRSEMNVSTLELGDSALYLCASRSGYQETQYFGPGTRLLVL.